This TCR beta chain derives from a study of spatial heterogeneity in lung cancer. For the study at large: Around 22 months after resection was the median timing of the follow-up PBMC samples, which were sequenced when available.

Many counts were recorded for this clonotype. Each CDR3 protein is one row after TCRdb ran MiXCR on the 5' RACE reads. The repertoire has fewer than 50,000 distinct CDR3 sequences, about 10% of them found once; the top ten carry over 15%. Time point given: blood at routine non-recurrence follow-up after resection. Trimming stripped 0 bases from V and 1 base from J, with 8 bases between. The germline gives CDR1 SGHRS, CDR2 YFSETQ. This CDR3 is built from 14 residues. The specimen was PBMCs, collected at follow-up. The chain combines TRBV5-1 with TRBJ2-7; D unresolved. The sequence was obtained from a female donor with early-stage non-small cell lung cancer. This CDR3 reads CASSLVSQSYEQYF. The DNA of the CDR3 is TGCGCCAGCAGCTTGGTAAGTCAGTCCTACGAGCAGTACTTC.